This note documents a single TCR beta chain sequence. The CDR3 has 15 amino acids. Germline loops: CDR1 SGHNT, CDR2 YYREEE (reference sequence). The V and J ends lost 3 bases and 1 base respectively, with 10 bases between them. Grouping used clinical history reported by participants in a survey and questionnaire. What the recovered Cohort 3 donors had was two negative PCRs, clearance, or symptom resolution. The data originate from a study of blood T cell repertoires in COVID-19. Background on the study: The study drew acute and convalescent COVID-19 samples from the United States, Italy and Spain. PBMCs, B-cell-depleted T cells, or T cells provided the cDNA or gDNA that made up the material.

TCRdb's copy holds only in-frame clones and misses some; the assay was immunoSEQ multiplex PCR. The table records some 150,000 clones, roughly 84% of them present only once. The sequencing input was PBMCs or T cells enriched from blood (not recorded which). This rearrangement joins TRBV5-4 to TRBJ1-4; D is uncertain. This clonotype was obtained from a man aged 45 to 65 who had recovered from COVID-19. CDR3 sequence reads: CASSSGMRTNEKLFF. The CDR3 coding sequence is TGTGCCAGCAGCTCTGGTATGAGAACTAATGAAAAACTGTTTTTT.